The 26 T cell receptor beta chains reported below all come from one sample, sequenced in a study of memory CD4+ T cells and cytomegalovirus serostatus. The sort gate was single viable CD3+CD4+CD8-CD45RO+ cells for memory CD4+ T cells. Produced via immunoSEQ multiplex PCR; TCRdb's table is partial and in-frame only. Among 35,000 to 45,000 clones listed, roughly 77% were seen once. The sample consisted of memory CD4+ T cells from blood. These receptors were collected from an adult in good health and CMV-seronegative.

This clone was seen only once. The V call is TRBV19, the J call TRBJ2-7, with 10 bases that match TRBD1. The V gene's germline CDR1 is LNHDA and CDR2 SQIVND (reference sequence). Losses at the gene ends were 5 bases for V and 3 bases for J; bases not matched to a gene: 10. CDR3 length equals 16 residues. This CDR3 reads CASSSTDRGKDYEQYF. In DNA form, the CDR3 reads TGTGCCAGTAGTTCCACGGACAGGGGGAAGGACTACGAGCAGTACTTC. Looking up the rest from reference TRBV19 and TRBJ2-7 gives the full variable domain: DGGITQSPKYLFRKEGQNVTLSCEQNLNHDAMYWYRQDPGQGLRLIYYSQIVNDFQKGDIAEGYSVSREKKESFPLTVTSAQKNPTAFYLCASSSTDRGKDYEQYFGPGTRLTVT.

J is TRBJ2-1 and V is TRBV11-2; a weak D match, TRBD2 (6 bases). CDR3 length: 13 residues. V gave up 5 bases and J gave up 10 bases, with 15 bases separating them. Germline CDR1 SGHAT, CDR2 FQNNGV. In nucleotides, the CDR3 is TGTGCCAGCAGCGCTCGGACTATCGGCGAGCAGTTCTTC. It encodes CASSARTIGEQFF.

There are a few counts of this clone. The chain uses TRBV2 and TRBJ2-5, with TRBD2 matching 13 bases. Trimming removed 3 bases from V and 7 bases from J; junction bases left unmatched: 5. Germline-derived CDR1 and CDR2 are SNHLY and FYNNEI. The CDR3 consists of 15 residues. The CDR3 DNA follows: TGTGCCAGCAGTGAGCGACTAGCGGGGGGTACGACCCAGTACTTC. Its translation: CASSERLAGGTTQYF.

V is TRBV30 and J is TRBJ1-5; the match to TRBD1 covers 8 bases. Germline V lookup: CDR1 GTSNPN, CDR2 SVGIG (reference sequence). V was pared by 2 bases and J by 6 bases, with 9 bases of the junction left unmatched. This CDR3 comprises 15 residues. As DNA, the CDR3 is TGTGCCTGGAGTCCCGGACAGGGTTTAGGTCAGCCCCAGCATTTT. The encoded protein is CAWSPGQGLGQPQHF.

The chain uses TRBV5-6 and TRBJ1-1, with a weak D call TRBD1 (5 bases). Trimming stripped 6 bases from V and 5 bases from J, with 14 bases between. CDR3 length: 13 amino acids. Germline CDR1 and CDR2: SGHDT and YYEEEE. The CDR3 here is CASIQEGRTEAFF. The CDR3 nucleotides are TGTGCCAGCATCCAGGAGGGGCGGACTGAAGCTTTCTTT.

This chain joins TRBV18 and TRBJ1-4; D is possibly TRBD1 (5 bases). Trimming took off 3 bases at V and 8 bases at J, with 13 bases between the two ends. The CDR3 has 14 amino acids. Germline V gene data show CDR1 as KGHSH and CDR2 as LQKENI. The CDR3 loop is CASSPRAIDEKLFF. The CDR3 DNA sequence: TGTGCCAGCTCACCCAGGGCGATAGACGAAAAACTGTTTTTT.

The J gene is TRBJ2-1, the V gene TRBV11-2; possibly TRBD2 for D (6 bases). The CDR3 sequence is 18 residues long. Trimming cost V 0 bases and J 0 bases, with 15 bases left between them. Per the germline V gene, CDR1 is SGHAT and CDR2 is FQNNGV. Here the CDR3 reads CASSLERGGPSSYNEQFF. DNA for the CDR3: TGTGCCAGCAGCTTAGAGCGGGGTGGACCAAGCTCCTACAATGAGCAGTTCTTC.

The rearrangement links TRBV15 to TRBJ1-3; 7 bases agree with TRBD1. CDR1 and CDR2 from the germline V gene are LNHNV and YYDKDF (reference sequence). The CDR3 has 14 residues. Trimming cost V 4 bases and J 6 bases; bases outside gene matches: 6. The CDR3 loop is CATSTGQPENTIYF. The CDR3 coding sequence is TGTGCCACCAGCACGGGACAGCCCGAAAACACCATATATTTT.

The V and J genes are TRBV2 and TRBJ1-5; 8 nucleotides align to TRBD1. CDR3 length equals 16 residues. CDR1 SNHLY and CDR2 FYNNEI come from the germline V gene. V gave up 4 bases and J gave up 4 bases; unmatched junction bases: 9. DNA for the CDR3: TGTGCCAGCAGTGGTCAGGGGGCTCAAGGGAATCAGCCCCAGCATTTT. Protein sequence: CASSGQGAQGNQPQHF. The variable domain in full, completed from reference TRBV2 and TRBJ1-5, reads EPEVTQTPSHQVTQMGQEVILRCVPISNHLYFYWYRQILGQKVEFLVSFYNNEISEKSEIFDDQFSVERPDGSNFTLKIRSTKLEDSAMYFCASSGQGAQGNQPQHFGDGTRLSIL.

This clone was found once. J is TRBJ1-5 and V is TRBV10-3; the D is unclear. Trimming left V 6 bases short and J 7 bases short, with 13 bases between. This CDR3 comprises 13 residues. Germline loops: CDR1 ENHRY, CDR2 SYGVKD. CDR3 nucleotides: TGTGCCATCAGCCCTACCTGGGAACAGCCCCAGCATTTT. It is translated as CAISPTWEQPQHF.

This rearrangement joins TRBV7-2 to TRBJ1-1; no clear D. The V and J ends lost 5 bases and 5 bases respectively, with 12 bases between them. CDR1 SGHTA and CDR2 FQGNSA come from the germline V gene. The CDR3 totals 13 residues. The CDR3 DNA is TGTGCCAGCAGCCTTGGTTCGGGTACTGAAGCTTTCTTT. Amino acid sequence: CASSLGSGTEAFF.

The chain carries TRBV19 and TRBJ2-7; TRBD1 might be the D (5 bases). CDR3 size: 15 residues. The V end was cut by 5 bases, the J end by 2 bases, with 16 bases between. CDR1 LNHDA and CDR2 SQIVND come from the germline V gene (reference sequence). The CDR3 region is CASSLSTAKTYEQYF. CDR3 nucleotide sequence: TGTGCCAGTAGTCTTTCGACAGCGAAGACCTACGAGCAGTACTTC.

This clone was detected only a few times. The V gene is TRBV27, the J gene TRBJ1-5; D unclear. The CDR3 has 14 amino acids. Germline CDR1 reads MNHEY; CDR2 reads SMNVEV (reference sequence). V shed 2 bases and J shed 6 bases, with 11 bases lying between them. CDR3 amino acids: CASSLVGLGQPQHF. CDR3 coding DNA: TGTGCCAGCAGTTTAGTAGGGCTCGGTCAGCCCCAGCATTTT.

The chain links TRBV19 to TRBJ2-5; 8 nucleotides match TRBD2. V lost 6 bases and J lost 5; bases outside the gene matches: 8. Germline V gene lookup returns CDR1 LNHDA and CDR2 SQIVND (reference sequence). This CDR3 spans 14 amino acids. DNA for the CDR3: TGTGCCAGTAGCAACCGGGGGGGCCTGGAGACCCAGTACTTC. Translation gives CASSNRGGLETQYF.

The chain joins TRBV7-9 to TRBJ2-7, with D uncertain. CDR1 SEHNR and CDR2 FQNEAQ come from the germline V gene (reference sequence). Trimming cost V 8 bases and J 1 base, with 15 bases left between them. The CDR3 loop spans 14 amino acids. This CDR3 reads CASGRATESYEQYF. In nucleotides, the CDR3 is TGTGCCAGCGGCCGGGCCACGGAATCCTACGAGCAGTACTTC. Drawing the rest from reference TRBV7-9 and TRBJ2-7, the complete variable domain is DTGVSQNPRHKITKRGQNVTFRCDPISEHNRLYWYRQTLGQGPEFLTYFQNEAQLEKSRLLSDRFSAERPKGSFSTLEIQRTEQGDSAMYLCASGRATESYEQYFGPGTRLTVT.

The chain recombines TRBV7-2 with TRBJ1-1, with D hard to call. Trimming took 0 bases from V and 4 from J, leaving 9 bases between them. This CDR3 spans 14 amino acids. The V gene's germline CDR1 is SGHTA and CDR2 FQGNSA. The CDR3 loop reads CASSLARSGTEAFF. For the CDR3, the DNA is TGTGCCAGCAGCTTAGCTAGGTCAGGCACTGAAGCTTTCTTT.

V is TRBV2 and J is TRBJ2-2, with 9 nucleotides matching TRBD2. CDR1 is SNHLY and CDR2 is FYNNEI in the germline V gene. This CDR3 is built from 15 residues. Losses at the gene ends were 3 bases for V and 5 bases for J; bases not matched to a gene: 4. Here the CDR3 reads CASSERGGSTGELFF. The DNA for the CDR3 is TGTGCCAGCAGTGAGCGGGGGGGCTCTACCGGGGAGCTGTTTTTT.

The chain joins TRBV2 to TRBJ2-5; maybe TRBD1 (5 bases). The J call may be mistaken, given a closer DNA end match to TRBJ2-7. Germline lookup yields CDR1 SNHLY and CDR2 FYNNEI. The CDR3 length is 16 residues. The CDR3 region is CASSDKLGQFRYEQYF. DNA of the CDR3: TGTGCCAGCAGTGATAAATTGGGGCAGTTCCGATACGAGCAGTACTTC.

CDR3 DNA: TGTGCCAGCAGCCAAGAGGCCCAAGCGGGCTCTGGAAACACCATATATTTT. Amino acid sequence: CASSQEAQAGSGNTIYF. V is TRBV4-2 and J is TRBJ1-3; D is unclear. Trimming left V 0 bases short and J 0 bases short, with 12 bases between. In germline, CDR1 is LGHNA, CDR2 YNFKEQ. There are 17 residues in the CDR3.

V is TRBV7-8 and J is TRBJ2-2; 7 bases line up with TRBD2. The germline gives CDR1 SGHVS, CDR2 FQNEAQ. This CDR3 is 14 amino acids long. Trimming cost V 2 bases and J 7 bases; bases outside gene matches: 4. CDR3 in DNA: TGTGCCAGCAGCTTAATTTCGGGGGGCGGGGAGCTGTTTTTT. Amino acid sequence: CASSLISGGGELFF.

The chain's CDR3 is CAWSEQDYEQYF. For the CDR3, the DNA is TGTGCCTGGAGTGAACAGGACTACGAGCAGTACTTC. V gene TRBV30 combines with J gene TRBJ2-7; D is possibly TRBD1 (5 bases). This CDR3 spans 12 amino acids. V was clipped by 1 base and J by 3 bases, with 7 bases between them. CDR1 is GTSNPN, CDR2 SVGIG, per germline (reference sequence).

V gene TRBV18 combines with J gene TRBJ2-5; D perhaps matches TRBD2 (6 bases). Trimming took off 0 bases at V and 2 bases at J, with 13 bases between the two ends. The CDR3 runs to 16 residues. CDR1 KGHSH and CDR2 LQKENI come from the germline V gene. The CDR3 loop is CASSPPRRVGQETQYF. The CDR3 DNA follows: TGTGCCAGCTCACCACCGAGGAGGGTGGGACAAGAGACCCAGTACTTC.

To note about this clone: Germline and junction disagree at one end, which may indicate a read error. The chain joins TRBV7-7 to TRBJ2-5; a weak D match, TRBD2 (5 bases). Germline V gene data show CDR1 as SSHAT and CDR2 as FNYEAQ (reference sequence). CDR3 length: 12 residues. The DNA of the CDR3 is TGTGCTAGCAGCGGCGGGTTAGGGACCCAGTACTTC. Amino acids: CASSGGLGTQYF.

In the case of this clone: Other nucleotide sequences in the sample specify the same CDR3. V usage is TRBV19 and J usage is TRBJ1-5; 7 bases match TRBD1. V gave up 9 bases and J gave up 4 bases; unmatched junction bases: 6. Germline CDR1 LNHDA, CDR2 SQIVND (reference sequence). The CDR3 length is 13 residues. CDR3 protein: CASGTVGNQPQHF. The CDR3 DNA follows: TGTGCCAGCGGGACAGTCGGTAATCAGCCCCAGCATTTT.

V usage is TRBV7-9 and J usage is TRBJ1-6, with 11 bases identical to TRBD1. Germline V CDR1 and CDR2: SEHNR, FQNEAQ (reference sequence). Unmatched junction bases numbered 3, after V lost 3 bases and J lost 8 bases. The CDR3 covers 15 residues. Here the CDR3 reads CASSFGQGADSPLHF. The DNA for the CDR3 is TGTGCCAGCAGCTTTGGACAGGGGGCAGATTCACCCCTCCACTTT.

J is TRBJ1-4 and V is TRBV5-4, with 7 bases that match TRBD1. This CDR3 has 15 residues. V was pared by 4 bases and J by 8 bases, with 11 bases of the junction left unmatched. Germline V gene lookup returns CDR1 SGHNT and CDR2 YYREEE (reference sequence). The CDR3 loop reads CASSQGQVLGEKLFF. CDR3 nucleotides: TGTGCCAGCAGCCAAGGACAGGTCCTAGGGGAAAAACTGTTTTTT.